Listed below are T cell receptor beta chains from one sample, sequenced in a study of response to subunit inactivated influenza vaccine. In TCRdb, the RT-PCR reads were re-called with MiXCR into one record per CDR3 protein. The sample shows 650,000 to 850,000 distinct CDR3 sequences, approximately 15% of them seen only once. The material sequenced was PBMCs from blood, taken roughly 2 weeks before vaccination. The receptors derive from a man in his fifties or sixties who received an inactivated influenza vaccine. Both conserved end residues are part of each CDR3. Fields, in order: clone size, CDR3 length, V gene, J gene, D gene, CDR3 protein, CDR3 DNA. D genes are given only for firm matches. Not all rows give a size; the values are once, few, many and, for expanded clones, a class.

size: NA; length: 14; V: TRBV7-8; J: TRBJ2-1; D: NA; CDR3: CASSHGGSYNEQFF; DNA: TGTGCCAGCAGCCACGGGGGATCCTACAATGAGCAGTTCTTC
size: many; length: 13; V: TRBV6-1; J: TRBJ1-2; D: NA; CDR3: CASRLSLEYGYTF; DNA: TGTGCCAGCAGACTGTCACTCGAATATGGCTACACCTTC
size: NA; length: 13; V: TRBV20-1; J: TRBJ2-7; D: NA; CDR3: CSARSGLAGEQYF; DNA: TGCAGTGCTCGGTCAGGTTTGGCGGGCGAGCAGTACTTC
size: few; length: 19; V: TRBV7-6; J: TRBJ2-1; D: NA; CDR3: CASSRIPLNSAKAYNEQFF; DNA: TGTGCCAGCAGCCGCATTCCATTAAATAGCGCCAAAGCTTACAATGAGCAGTTCTTC
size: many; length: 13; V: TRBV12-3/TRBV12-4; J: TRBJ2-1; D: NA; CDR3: CASSSGGYNEQFF; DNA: TGTGCCAGCAGTTCCGGGGGCTACAATGAGCAGTTCTTC
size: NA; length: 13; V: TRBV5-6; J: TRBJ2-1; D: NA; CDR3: CASSPGLGFEQFF; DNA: TGTGCCAGCAGCCCCGGGCTCGGCTTTGAGCAGTTCTTC
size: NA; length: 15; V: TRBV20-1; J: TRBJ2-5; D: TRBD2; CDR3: CSARTPGLLQETQYF; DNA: TGCAGTGCTAGGACCCCGGGACTACTCCAAGAGACCCAGTACTTC
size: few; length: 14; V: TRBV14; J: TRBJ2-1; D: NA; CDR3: CASSQGRIYNEQFF; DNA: TGTGCCAGCAGCCAAGGTCGGATCTACAATGAGCAGTTCTTC
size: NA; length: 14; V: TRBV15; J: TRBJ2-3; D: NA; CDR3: CATSDVGSPDTQYF; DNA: TGTGCCACCTCGGACGTAGGAAGTCCAGATACGCAGTATTTT
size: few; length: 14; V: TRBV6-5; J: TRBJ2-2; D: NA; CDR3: CASSYSHGGGELFF; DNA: TGTGCCAGCAGTTACTCGCACGGGGGCGGGGAGCTGTTTTTT